This is a list of T cell receptor beta chains from one sample in a study of OX40 agonist ivuxolimab in advanced cancers. The data were produced by immunoSEQ multiplex PCR, yet TCRdb's version contains in-frame clones alone and is incomplete. The sample yields more than 50,000 clones, 84% seen once. The sequences come from CD4+ or CD8+ T cells sorted from blood, collected in a trial of the OX40 agonist ivuxolimab. These receptors all come from an adult with an advanced solid tumor such as melanoma, head and neck, liver or kidney cancer. Each CDR3 is given with its conserved first and last residue. A D gene is named only where the DNA matches it firmly. Size tells how often a clone was seen (once, few, many) or the class of an expanded clone, and some rows leave it out.

TRBD2,.,TRBV29-1,TRBJ2-1,12,TGCAGCCGGGAGGGCCGGTACAATGAGCAGTTCTTC,CSREGRYNEQFF
.,.,TRBV28,TRBJ1-5,12,TGTGCCAGCAGAGCTAGCAATCAGCCCCAGCATTTT,CASRASNQPQHF
TRBD2,once,TRBV7-3,TRBJ2-3,14,TGTGCCAGCAGCCTGACAGCGGGAACAGATACGCAGTATTTT,CASSLTAGTDTQYF
TRBD2,.,TRBV11-2,TRBJ2-3,16,TGTGCCAGCAGCTCTGAACCAAAGCGGGGGGAGATTGAGCAGTATTTT,CASSSEPKRGEIEQYF
.,few,TRBV19,TRBJ2-2,13,TGTGCCAGTAGTAGGGGTCTCACCGGGGAGCTGTTTTTT,CASSRGLTGELFF
TRBD2,.,TRBV5-4,TRBJ2-3,14,TGTGCCAGCAGCTTAGCGGGGGCTCCAGATACGCAGTATTTT,CASSLAGAPDTQYF
.,once,TRBV9,TRBJ1-5,14,TGTGCCAGCAGCGCCGGGACTTACAATCAGCCCCAGCATTTT,CASSAGTYNQPQHF
TRBD1,.,TRBV6-5,TRBJ1-1,16,TGTGCCAGCAGTTACTCATGGGGACAGGATTCGGCTGAAGCTTTCTTT,CASSYSWGQDSAEAFF
TRBD1,.,TRBV30,TRBJ1-2,15,TGTGCCTGGAGTGGACAGGGGGCGGACATTGGTGGCTACACCTTC,CAWSGQGADIGGYTF
.,.,TRBV19,TRBJ1-6,12,TGTGCCAGTAGGGGCGTCGGGTCACCCCTCCACTTT,CASRGVGSPLHF
.,.,TRBV19,TRBJ2-7,13,TGTGCCAGTAGTTTCTCTATGGCCTACGAGCAGTACTTC,CASSFSMAYEQYF
TRBD1,.,TRBV6-5,TRBJ2-7,14,TGTGCCAGCAGTGTAACGGACAGGGCGTACGAGCAGTACTTC,CASSVTDRAYEQYF
.,.,TRBV14,TRBJ2-3,17,TGTGCCAGCAGCCCGAGGACAGCGGTCTTCCTCACAGATACGCAGTATTTT,CASSPRTAVFLTDTQYF
TRBD1,few,TRBV9,TRBJ2-7,14,TGTGCCAGCAGCGGGACGTCAGGGGGATACGAGCAGTACTTC,CASSGTSGGYEQYF
TRBD2,.,TRBV5-4,TRBJ2-7,14,TGTGCCAGCAGCTTGGCTAGCGGGAGCGACGAGCAGTACTTC,CASSLASGSDEQYF